These 21 T cell receptor beta chains were sequenced from one sample in a study of monozygotic twins with inflammatory bowel disease. TCRdb re-called the 5' RACE reads; every CDR3 protein appears as one record, without DNA. The sample data list fewer than 400,000 distinct CDR3 sequences. The sequenced sample consisted of blood. The receptors here all came from a human donor with ulcerative colitis or Crohn's disease, or a healthy co-twin of an affected twin (not recorded which).

CDR3 region: CASSLMTSGANEQFF. The gene calls are TRBV12-3 or TRBV12-4 and TRBJ2-1; without DNA, the TCRdb call of TRBD2 cannot be checked. The CDR3 runs 15 residues.

J is TRBJ2-3 and V is TRBV9; TCRdb designates TRBD2, a call that cannot be tested without DNA. Germline CDR1 is SGDLS and CDR2 is YYNGEE. The CDR3 covers 15 residues. Here the CDR3 reads CASSGPGLPTDTQYF.

The chain has TRBV5-5 and TRBJ2-7; without DNA, the TCRdb call of TRBD1 cannot be checked. CDR3 size: 14 residues. Germline CDR1 and CDR2: SGHKS and YYEKEE (reference sequence). CDR3 in amino acids: CASSQTGAPYEQYF.

The V gene is TRBV5-1, the J gene TRBJ2-7; TCRdb outputs TRBD1, but without DNA this stays unchecked. Germline V lookup: CDR1 SGHRS, CDR2 YFSETQ. This CDR3 contains 13 residues. The CDR3 loop reads CASSFSRRGEQYF.

The chain recombines TRBV29-1 with TRBJ2-7; TCRdb's D call, TRBD2, is unchecked because there is no DNA. Germline V gene data show CDR1 as SQVTM and CDR2 as ANQGSEA. The CDR3 runs to 15 residues. The CDR3 here is CSVEGQLAGGSEQYF.

This rearrangement joins TRBV4-1 to TRBJ2-1. In germline, CDR1 is MGHRA, CDR2 YSYEKL. The CDR3 covers 13 residues. The CDR3 here is CASSQLGLGEQFF.

The chain combines TRBV5-6 with TRBJ2-2. The CDR3 has 16 amino acids. CDR1 is SGHDT and CDR2 is YYEEEE in the germline V gene. The CDR3 sequence: CASSLSAGSNTGELFF. Full variable domain (remainder filled in from reference TRBV5-6 and TRBJ2-2): DAGVTQSPTHLIKTRGQQVTLRCSPKSGHDTVSWYQQALGQGPQFIFQYYEEEERQRGNFPDRFSGHQFPNYSSELNVNALLLGDSALYLCASSLSAGSNTGELFFGEGSRLTVL.

The chain couples TRBV27 to TRBJ2-7; absent DNA, TCRdb's TRBD2 call cannot be checked. The CDR3 spans 16 residues. Germline lookup yields CDR1 MNHEY and CDR2 SMNVEV (reference sequence). The CDR3: CASSPARLARTHEQYF.

V is TRBV4-3 and J is TRBJ2-7; checking the TCRdb D call of TRBD2 is not possible without DNA. This CDR3 spans 14 amino acids. Germline lookup yields CDR1 LGHNA and CDR2 YSLEER. The CDR3 here is CASSQELAAYERYF.

The chain carries TRBV5-6 and TRBJ2-1; with no DNA, the TCRdb D assignment of TRBD1 cannot be verified. This CDR3 has 15 amino acids. From germline, CDR1 is SGHDT and CDR2 YYEEEE. This CDR3 is CASSLAGGRHNEQFF.

The chain employs TRBV6-1 and TRBJ2-1; the D gene TCRdb calls, TRBD2, cannot be checked with no DNA. CDR3 length: 14 amino acids. Germline CDR1 MNHNS, CDR2 SASEGT. CDR3 sequence reads: CASTKLGVRNEQFF.

The rearrangement uses TRBV5-6 and TRBJ2-2; the TCRdb call, TRBD2, lacks DNA for checking. Germline CDR1 and CDR2: SGHDT and YYEEEE. The CDR3 contains 17 residues. CDR3 protein: CASSPQPSGGSTGELFF.

This rearrangement joins TRBV12-2 to TRBJ2-3. TRBV12-2 is tagged as a pseudogene. CDR3 length equals 13 residues. The CDR3: CASRLRITDTQYF.

The CDR3 region is CASSLGPQSNQPQHF. The gene calls are TRBV5-1 and TRBJ1-5. The CDR3 totals 15 residues. Germline V gene lookup returns CDR1 SGHRS and CDR2 YFSETQ. Full variable domain (remainder filled in from reference TRBV5-1 and TRBJ1-5): KAGVTQTPRYLIKTRGQQVTLSCSPISGHRSVSWYQQTPGQGLQFLFEYFSETQRNKGNFPGRFSGRQFSNSRSEMNVSTLELGDSALYLCASSLGPQSNQPQHFGDGTRLSIL.

The chain recombines TRBV5-1 with TRBJ2-1; with no DNA, the TCRdb D assignment of TRBD1 cannot be verified. Germline values: CDR1 SGHRS, CDR2 YFSETQ. The CDR3 sequence is 14 residues long. CDR3 loop: CASSSPGNYNEQFF.

The chain couples TRBV15 to TRBJ1-3; TCRdb calls TRBD1, which cannot be checked without DNA. Germline CDR1 and CDR2: LNHNV and YYDKDF (reference sequence). This CDR3 has 16 residues. Here the CDR3 reads CATSRDTGRSGNTIYF.

The rearrangement uses TRBV11-2 and TRBJ1-1. Germline V lookup: CDR1 SGHAT, CDR2 FQNNGV. The length of the CDR3 is 14 residues. The CDR3 reads CASSLDLGDTEAFF.

The chain recombines TRBV29-1 with TRBJ2-1; the TRBD2 assignment by TCRdb is unverifiable without DNA. Looked up from germline, CDR1 is SQVTM and CDR2 is ANQGSEA. CDR3 size: 13 residues. Here the CDR3 reads CSMGLAGVNEQFF.

The V gene is TRBV30, the J gene TRBJ2-1; the TCRdb D gene call, TRBD2, has no DNA to confirm it. Germline V CDR1 and CDR2: GTSNPN, SVGIG (reference sequence). This CDR3 is 16 amino acids long. The CDR3 reads CAWSVRSSGSRDEQFF. Filled out from reference TRBV30 and TRBJ2-1, the complete variable domain reads SQTIHQWPATLVQPVGSPLSLECTVEGTSNPNLYWYRQAAGRGLQLLFYSVGIGQISSEVPQNLSASRPQDRQFILSSKKLLLSDSGFYLCAWSVRSSGSRDEQFFGPGTRLTVL.

This chain connects TRBV4-2 to TRBJ1-2. Germline CDR1 LGHNA, CDR2 YNFKEQ. This CDR3 region has 16 residues. The CDR3 sequence: CASSQDNARSNYGYTF.

The CDR3 sequence: CASSSDFVATYNEQFF. This rearrangement joins TRBV5-6 to TRBJ2-1. The CDR3 extends over 16 amino acids. The germline V gene encodes CDR1 SGHDT and CDR2 YYEEEE. Supplemented by reference TRBV5-6 and TRBJ2-1, the full variable domain reads DAGVTQSPTHLIKTRGQQVTLRCSPKSGHDTVSWYQQALGQGPQFIFQYYEEEERQRGNFPDRFSGHQFPNYSSELNVNALLLGDSALYLCASSSDFVATYNEQFFGPGTRLTVL.